Below, 20 T cell receptor beta chains from the same sample are listed, as sequenced in a study of blood T cells in healthy people across ages. A second PCR, run for roughly 6 to 11 cycles, used a sample-barcoded 5' primer plus a J-beta primer mix. TCRdb called the 5' RACE reads again in MiXCR, with one record for every CDR3 protein. Of 600,000 to 650,000 distinct CDR3 sequences listed, roughly 50% are singletons. The sequenced sample consisted of blood. All receptors come from a man aged 55-75 years in good health.

The sample holds a few counts of this clonotype. V usage is TRBV2 and J usage is TRBJ1-2, with TRBD1 matching 11 bases. The germline V gene encodes CDR1 SNHLY and CDR2 FYNNEI. This CDR3 is 14 amino acids long. V gave up 3 bases and J gave up 3 bases; unmatched junction bases: 0. Here the CDR3 reads CASSEGQGDYGYTF. CDR3 DNA: TGTGCCAGCAGTGAGGGACAGGGGGACTATGGCTACACCTTC.

V and J are TRBV5-1 and TRBJ1-2, with a weak D call TRBD1 (5 bases). CDR3 length: 16 residues. In germline, CDR1 is SGHRS, CDR2 YFSETQ. Trimming removed 1 base from V and 3 bases from J, with 16 bases in between. The CDR3 DNA is TGCGCCAGCAGCTTGAGGGCAGGGAGAAGGGACTATGGCTACACCTTC. It codes for CASSLRAGRRDYGYTF.

This sequence joins TRBV6-5 and TRBJ2-3; D is unresolved. V dropped 7 bases and J dropped 3 bases, with 8 bases sitting between them. The CDR3 runs 12 residues. The germline gives CDR1 MNHEY, CDR2 SVGAGI. CDR3 DNA: TGTGCCAGCACTGGTGGTACAGATACGCAGTATTTT. It encodes CASTGGTDTQYF.

The sample holds a few counts of this clonotype. The chain uses TRBV6-6 and TRBJ2-5, with D hard to call. There are 11 residues in the CDR3. Trimming took 7 bases from V and 5 from J, leaving 8 bases between them. CDR1 is MNHNY and CDR2 is SVGAGI in the germline V gene (reference sequence). The CDR3 reads CASNEEETQYF. The CDR3 nucleotides read TGTGCCAGCAATGAGGAGGAGACCCAGTACTTC.

The chain combines TRBV7-9 with TRBJ2-7; either TRBD1 or TRBD2 may supply D (5 bases each). Trimming removed 7 bases at V and 0 bases at J, with 13 bases between. CDR1 and CDR2 from the germline V gene are SEHNR and FQNEAQ (reference sequence). There are 14 residues in the CDR3. This chain's CDR3 is CASTIGDLSYEQYF. CDR3 DNA: TGTGCCAGCACCATTGGGGACCTCTCCTACGAGCAGTACTTC.

Judged by abundance, this clonotype is medium-sized. This chain connects TRBV29-1 to TRBJ2-7, with D perhaps given as TRBD1 or TRBD2 (5 bases each). This CDR3 has 15 amino acids. Germline CDR1 is SQVTM and CDR2 is ANQGSEA. Trimming shortened V by 5 bases and J by 4 bases, and 21 bases separated the two germline ends. The CDR3 DNA is TGCAGCGTTAGGCCCGGGGCAGGGCGCAATTACGAGCAGTACTTC. This sequence encodes CSVRPGAGRNYEQYF.

J is TRBJ2-6 and V is TRBV12-3 or TRBV12-4, with D possibly TRBD2 on 5 matching bases. The CDR3 runs 17 residues. V was pared by 6 bases and J by 0 bases, with 15 bases between. For the CDR3, the DNA is TGTGCCAGCAGCCCATCGCGAAGCGGCTCTGGGGCCAACGTCCTGACTTTC. Translating it yields CASSPSRSGSGANVLTF.

The V and J genes are TRBV27 and TRBJ2-5; perhaps TRBD2 as D (6 bases). Trimming took off 9 bases at V and 1 base at J, with 18 bases between the two ends. CDR1 MNHEY and CDR2 SMNVEV come from the germline V gene (reference sequence). The CDR3 runs to 15 residues. CDR3 residues: CASRPAGTSQETQYF. The CDR3, as DNA: TGTGCCAGTAGACCCGCGGGGACTTCCCAAGAGACCCAGTACTTC.

This clonotype was counted only a few times. The chain couples TRBV7-2 to TRBJ2-1; D is uncertain. V was cut by 5 bases and J by 6 bases, with 8 bases left in between. Looked up from germline, CDR1 is SGHTA and CDR2 is FQGNSA. This CDR3 is built from 12 residues. CDR3 loop: CASSRWRNEQFF. The CDR3 nucleotides read TGTGCCAGCAGCCGCTGGCGCAATGAGCAGTTCTTC. The variable domain in full, completed from reference TRBV7-2 and TRBJ2-1, reads GAGVSQSPSNKVTEKGKDVELRCDPISGHTALYWYRQSLGQGLEFLIYFQGNSAPDKSGLPSDRFSAERTGGSVSTLTIQRTQQEDSAVYLCASSRWRNEQFFGPGTRLTVL.

This clonotype came up a few times. This sequence joins TRBV10-3 and TRBJ1-4; a weak D match, TRBD1 (6 bases). Trimming shortened V by 4 bases and J by 4 bases, and 25 bases separated the two germline ends. Germline CDR1 ENHRY, CDR2 SYGVKD. There are 19 residues in the CDR3. CDR3 sequence: CAISGDLVGGAQGNEKLFF. The CDR3 DNA reads as TGTGCCATCAGTGGTGACCTTGTCGGGGGGGCGCAGGGTAATGAAAAACTGTTTTTT.

This chain connects TRBV11-2 to TRBJ2-5; D unresolved. The germline V gene has CDR1 SGHAT and CDR2 FQNNGV. The CDR3 consists of 13 residues. V was trimmed by 4 bases and J by 5 bases, leaving 11 bases between them. The DNA of the CDR3 is TGTGCCAGCAGCTCCACGGGTGTGGAGACCCAGTACTTC. It is translated as CASSSTGVETQYF.

This chain uses TRBV25-1 with TRBJ1-1; D is possibly TRBD1 (5 bases). Germline CDR1 MGHDK, CDR2 SYGVNS. This CDR3 has 16 amino acids. Trimming shortened V by 5 bases and J by 4 bases, and 20 bases separated the two germline ends. CDR3 bases: TGTGCCAGCAGTAAAGACCTTGGACATGGGAGCACTGAAGCTTTCTTT. Its protein product is CASSKDLGHGSTEAFF.

Of note for this clonotype: A read error may produce the germline difference seen at one junction end. The chain carries TRBV5-8 and TRBJ1-2, with D possibly being TRBD1 (5 bases). Germline assignment: CDR1 SGHTS and CDR2 YDEGEE. The CDR3 runs 15 residues. The CDR3 DNA reads as TGCGCCAGCAGCTTGGAGGGCTGGCAGGGCCTCAGCTACACCTTC. Translated, it gives CASSLEGWQGLSYTF.

This chain connects TRBV29-1 to TRBJ2-7; D is unresolved. The germline V gene has CDR1 SQVTM and CDR2 ANQGSEA. The CDR3 is 12 residues long. In DNA form, the CDR3 reads TGCATCGTGAGGCCTACATGGGGCGAGCAGTACTTC. As protein: CIVRPTWGEQYF.

The gene calls are TRBV5-1 and TRBJ2-5, with 11 bases aligning to TRBD2. CDR3 length equals 16 residues. V trimming: 4 bases; J trimming: 3 bases; junction bases outside the gene matches: 8. CDR1 is SGHRS and CDR2 is YFSETQ in the germline V gene. CDR3 coding DNA: TGCGCCAGCAGCCACATCCCGGGACTAGCGGAAGAGACCCAGTACTTC. Amino acid sequence: CASSHIPGLAEETQYF. Filled out from reference TRBV5-1 and TRBJ2-5, the complete variable domain reads KAGVTQTPRYLIKTRGQQVTLSCSPISGHRSVSWYQQTPGQGLQFLFEYFSETQRNKGNFPGRFSGRQFSNSRSEMNVSTLELGDSALYLCASSHIPGLAEETQYFGPGTRLLVL.

In this sample, this clonotype turned up a few times. V is TRBV28 and J is TRBJ1-6; D not certain. The CDR3 has 12 amino acids. Trimming removed 6 bases at V and 5 bases at J, with 5 bases between. Germline V gene lookup returns CDR1 MDHEN and CDR2 SYDVKM. The CDR3: CASRKNNSPLHF. The CDR3 DNA reads TGTGCCAGCAGGAAGAATAATTCACCCCTCCACTTT.

J is TRBJ1-5 and V is TRBV12-3 or TRBV12-4; 8 bases line up with TRBD1. The CDR3 extends over 13 amino acids. Trimming cost V 11 bases and J 4 bases; bases outside gene matches: 7. The CDR3 sequence is CASTDRGNQPQHF. The CDR3, as DNA: TGTGCCTCCACAGACAGGGGTAATCAGCCCCAGCATTTT.

The genes are TRBV13 and TRBJ2-6; 7 bases are shared with TRBD1. The CDR3 covers 14 residues. Germline V gene lookup returns CDR1 PRHDT and CDR2 FYEKMQ (reference sequence). V gave up 5 bases and J gave up 4 bases; unmatched junction bases: 2. CDR3 nucleotides: TGTGCCAGCAGCGACAGGGTCGGGGCCAACGTCCTGACTTTC. Amino acids: CASSDRVGANVLTF.

The chain has TRBV6-6 and TRBJ1-1, with a weak D call TRBD1 (6 bases). The CDR3 consists of 14 residues. V lost 2 bases to trimming and J lost 3 bases, with 10 bases between them. Germline V gene sequence: CDR1 MNHNY, CDR2 SVGAGI (reference sequence). In DNA form, the CDR3 reads TGTGCCAGCAGTTACGCCTCAGGGGACACTGAAGCTTTCTTT. Translation gives CASSYASGDTEAFF.

This clonotype was counted a few times. V usage is TRBV3-1 and J usage is TRBJ1-5, with D maybe TRBD1 (6 bases). There are 15 residues in the CDR3. The V end lost 3 bases, the J end lost 3 bases, and 12 bases lay between the germline ends. Germline CDR1 is LGHDT and CDR2 is YNNKEL (reference sequence). CDR3 DNA sequence: TGTGCCAGCAGCCAGGGGGGGGGCAACAATCAGCCCCAGCATTTT. It codes for CASSQGGGNNQPQHF.